A selection of T cell receptor beta chains follows, all from one sample in a study of post-analysis software for immune sequencing data. Via MiXCR, TCRdb re-called the PCR reads, giving one row per CDR3 protein. The profile shows under 900,000 distinct CDR3 sequences, about 53% of them singletons. Sequences were obtained from blood. The receptor set was obtained from a girl between 10 and 17 years old with multiple sclerosis. Each CDR3 is given with its conserved first and last residue. D genes are given only for firm matches. Clone size is stated in some rows and not others, as once, few, many or a class when expanded.

v_call,clone_size,j_call,d_call,cdr3_nt,cdr3_aa
TRBV6-5,once,TRBJ2-3,NA,TGTGCCAGCAGTTCGGCCCCCGATACGCAGTATTTT,CASSSAPDTQYF
TRBV6-5,few,TRBJ2-1,TRBD2,TGTGCCAGCAGCCGGCCTAGCGGGGGCGTTGATGAGCAGTTCTTC,CASSRPSGGVDEQFF
TRBV6-1,NA,TRBJ2-3,NA,TGTGCCAGCACCGTACGAGGGGTGGGCACAGATACGCAGTATTTT,CASTVRGVGTDTQYF
TRBV27,NA,TRBJ2-7,NA,TGTGCCAGCAGTTTAGAGGCAGGGGCCACCTACGAGCAGTACTTC,CASSLEAGATYEQYF
TRBV3-1,NA,TRBJ1-2,TRBD1,TGTGCCAGCAGCTCCCGACAGGGGCGAGATGGCTACACCTTC,CASSSRQGRDGYTF
TRBV7-6,few,TRBJ2-7,NA,TGTGCCAGCAGCTCCGGGGGTTTCGAGCAGTACTTC,CASSSGGFEQYF
TRBV13,NA,TRBJ2-7,NA,TGTGCCAGCAGCCCCTTATTGGCCGGGAGCGAGCAGTACTTC,CASSPLLAGSEQYF
TRBV6-5,NA,TRBJ2-5,NA,TGTGCCAGCAGTTACTCGAGTTCAGCGGCGTCCATTAGGACCCAGTACTTC,CASSYSSSAASIRTQYF
TRBV5-1,NA,TRBJ2-4,TRBD1,TGCGCCAGCACCGTGGCGTCCAGGGGGTCGGACATTCAGTACTTC,CASTVASRGSDIQYF
TRBV15,few,TRBJ2-1,TRBD1,TGTGCCACCAAAAGGGACAGGGGGACGAATGAGCAGTTCTTC,CATKRDRGTNEQFF
TRBV9,once,TRBJ2-3,NA,TGTGCCAGCAGCGTGGGTCCCACAGATACGCAGTATTTT,CASSVGPTDTQYF
TRBV3-1,NA,TRBJ1-3,NA,TGTGCCAGCAGCCCCACGCGGGGACCGAACTCTGGAAACACCATATATTTT,CASSPTRGPNSGNTIYF
TRBV4-1,NA,TRBJ2-7,NA,TGCGCCAGCAGCCCGACTAGTACCCACGAGCAGTACTTC,CASSPTSTHEQYF
TRBV7-8,NA,TRBJ2-6,TRBD1,TGTGCCAGCAGCTTAGAGGGGGCGCGTGGGGCCAACGTCCTGACTTTC,CASSLEGARGANVLTF
TRBV20-1,few,TRBJ2-1,NA,TGCAGTGCTACCAGAGGGTCCGGACGGCCTGAGCAGTTCTTC,CSATRGSGRPEQFF
TRBV15,NA,TRBJ2-4,TRBD2,TGTGCCACCAGCGAACTAGCGGGAGGGACACTAGCCAAAAACATTCAGTACTTC,CATSELAGGTLAKNIQYF
TRBV29-1,NA,TRBJ2-1,TRBD2,TGCAGCGCGAGAGTCTCTAGCGGGGGGCCAGAGCAGTTCTTC,CSARVSSGGPEQFF
TRBV6-5,few,TRBJ1-1,TRBD1,TGTGCCAGCAGTTACCTGGACAGGGAAGGCACTGAAGCTTTCTTT,CASSYLDREGTEAFF
TRBV5-1,NA,TRBJ2-7,NA,TGCGCCAGCAGCAACCCGACAGGCTTGGACGAGCAGTACTTC,CASSNPTGLDEQYF
TRBV29-1,NA,TRBJ2-2,NA,TGCAGCGTTAGCAGGGCGAACACCGGGGAGCTGTTTTTT,CSVSRANTGELFF
TRBV28,few,TRBJ2-3,NA,TGTGCCAGCAGTTTAACTCTGGACAGCACAGATACGCAGTATTTT,CASSLTLDSTDTQYF
TRBV6-1,NA,TRBJ2-7,NA,TGTGCCAGCAACCGGGCTTCTTACTACGAGCAGTACTTC,CASNRASYYEQYF
TRBV2,few,TRBJ2-7,NA,TGTGCCAGCAGCCAGGGAAGTATTGCATACGAGCAGTACTTC,CASSQGSIAYEQYF
TRBV10-2,NA,TRBJ2-6,TRBD2,TGCGCCAGCAGTAATAGCGGGAGCTTCCGGCCCTCTGGGGCCAACGTCCTGACTTTC,CASSNSGSFRPSGANVLTF
TRBV5-6,few,TRBJ2-7,NA,TGTGCCAGCAGCTTTGGGCGATACTCCTACGAGCAGTACTTC,CASSFGRYSYEQYF
TRBV29-1,few,TRBJ2-5,TRBD2,TGCAGCGTTGCCCCTACATGGGACTATGGGGATGGAGAGACCCAGTACTTC,CSVAPTWDYGDGETQYF
TRBV20-1,NA,TRBJ2-7,TRBD2,TGCAGTGCTAATCGACTAGCGGGGGACTCCTACGAGCAGTACTTC,CSANRLAGDSYEQYF
TRBV12-3/TRBV12-4,NA,TRBJ2-6,TRBD1,TGTGCCAGCTTCCCGGGACAGGGGCTCTCTGGGGCCGACGTCCTGACTTTC,CASFPGQGLSGADVLTF
TRBV20-1,NA,TRBJ2-7,TRBD1,TGCAGTACTGAGACAGGGGGAGGTTCCTACGAGCAGTACTTC,CSTETGGGSYEQYF
TRBV6-4,few,TRBJ2-3,NA,TGTGCCAGCAGTGGCCGATCCGGGTCTTCCACAGATACGCAGTATTTT,CASSGRSGSSTDTQYF
TRBV3-1,NA,TRBJ2-1,TRBD2,TGTGCCAGCAGCCAAGAACCGGGACTAGCGGGCAATGAGCAGTTCTTC,CASSQEPGLAGNEQFF
TRBV29-1,NA,TRBJ2-5,NA,TGCAGCTGGACGCACCGGGTTGAGGAGACCCAGTACTTC,CSWTHRVEETQYF
TRBV6-5,few,TRBJ1-5,NA,TGTGCCAGCAGTTCAGGGATCAATCAGCCCCAGCATTTT,CASSSGINQPQHF
TRBV7-9,few,TRBJ2-7,TRBD1,TGTGCCAGCAGCTTGGACAGGGGGTGGAACGAGCAGTACTTC,CASSLDRGWNEQYF
TRBV18,NA,TRBJ2-7,NA,TGTGCCAGCTCACCATACCGCACAGGGAATTCCTACGAGCAGTACTTC,CASSPYRTGNSYEQYF
TRBV5-1,NA,TRBJ2-5,TRBD2,TGCGCCAGCAGCACGGGACTAGCGGGAGGTTGGGAGCAGTACTTC,CASSTGLAGGWEQYF
TRBV6-2/TRBV6-3,few,TRBJ1-2,TRBD1,TGTGCCAGCAGTTACTCTACAGGGGCCGGCTACACCTTC,CASSYSTGAGYTF
TRBV20-1,few,TRBJ1-2,NA,TGCAGTGCTAGAGAGGCCAGGGGTTTTTGGGGCTACACCTTC,CSAREARGFWGYTF
TRBV5-1,few,TRBJ2-7,TRBD2,TGCGCCAGCAGCGGCGGGAGAGTGGTTGAGCAGTACTTC,CASSGGRVVEQYF
TRBV29-1,NA,TRBJ2-6,NA,TGCAGCGTTCGGGGTCAGCCTGGCGCCAACGTCCTGACTTTC,CSVRGQPGANVLTF
TRBV11-2,NA,TRBJ2-7,TRBD2,TGTGCCAGCAGCTTAGATCGACTAGCGGTTCGGGAGCAGTACTTC,CASSLDRLAVREQYF
TRBV7-2,NA,TRBJ2-5,TRBD2,TGTGCCAGCAGCTTAACAGCGGGAGCGCCCTGGGAGACCCAGTACTTC,CASSLTAGAPWETQYF
TRBV11-2,few,TRBJ2-7,NA,TGTGCCAGCAGCTTCCCGCTGCTTAGCGACGAGCAGTACTTC,CASSFPLLSDEQYF
TRBV19,few,TRBJ1-2,NA,TGTGCCAGTAAGGCAGCTATATACTATGGCTACACCTTC,CASKAAIYYGYTF
TRBV7-9,NA,TRBJ2-1,TRBD2,TGTGCCAGCAGCACCCCTCCAGGGCTAGCGGGAGGTTACAATGAGCAGTTCTTC,CASSTPPGLAGGYNEQFF
TRBV29-1,NA,TRBJ2-1,NA,TGCAGCGTTGAAGGGCGGGGGCCCTCCTACAATGAGCAGTTCTTC,CSVEGRGPSYNEQFF
TRBV4-2,NA,TRBJ1-5,NA,TGTGCCAGCAGCCAAGATTGGACAGATTCTAGCAATCAGCCCCAGCATTTT,CASSQDWTDSSNQPQHF
TRBV5-1,NA,TRBJ2-5,TRBD1,TGCGCCAGCAGACGACAGGGCGAAGAGACCCAGTACTTC,CASRRQGEETQYF
TRBV20-1,NA,TRBJ2-7,TRBD2,TGCAGTGCTAGAGAAGGGACTAGTACGTACGAGCAGTACTTC,CSAREGTSTYEQYF
TRBV6-1,NA,TRBJ2-3,NA,TGTGCCAGCAGTGAAGCAGGGCCCACAGATACGCAGTATTTT,CASSEAGPTDTQYF
TRBV12-3/TRBV12-4,NA,TRBJ2-1,NA,TGTGCCAGCAGCGGGACGGCGGTGGCTGACAATGAGCAGTTCTTC,CASSGTAVADNEQFF
TRBV5-1,once,TRBJ1-2,NA,TGCGCCAGCAGCTTGGCCGACAGCCCTTGGGGCTACACCTTC,CASSLADSPWGYTF
TRBV20-1,NA,TRBJ2-7,NA,TGCAGTGGAGAGGCTGGCGTCCCATCCTACGAGCAGTACTTC,CSGEAGVPSYEQYF
TRBV29-1,NA,TRBJ2-7,TRBD2,TGCAGCGGTAGAGCGGGAGTGGGCTACGAGCAGTACTTC,CSGRAGVGYEQYF
TRBV2,few,TRBJ2-7,NA,TGTGCCAGCGAGTTCTCAGGGAACGAGCAGTACTTC,CASEFSGNEQYF
TRBV7-9,NA,TRBJ1-6,NA,TGTGCCAGCAGCTCCCTCCCCCAGGGATATAATTCACCCCTCCACTTT,CASSSLPQGYNSPLHF
TRBV21-1,NA,TRBJ2-5,NA,TGTGCCAGCAGCAGGTGGACTAGCGGGAAGGGTGGAGAGACCCAGTACTTC,CASSRWTSGKGGETQYF
TRBV10-3,NA,TRBJ1-2,NA,TGTGCCATCAGTGAGTCGGCGTGGGGCTACACCTTC,CAISESAWGYTF
TRBV6-5,NA,TRBJ2-7,TRBD2,TGTGCCAGCAGCCCCGGCACTAGCGGTTTCGAGCAGTACTTC,CASSPGTSGFEQYF
TRBV29-1,NA,TRBJ2-3,TRBD1,TGCAGCGCTGCCCCGGGACAGCACTACGGGACAGATACGCAGTATTTT,CSAAPGQHYGTDTQYF